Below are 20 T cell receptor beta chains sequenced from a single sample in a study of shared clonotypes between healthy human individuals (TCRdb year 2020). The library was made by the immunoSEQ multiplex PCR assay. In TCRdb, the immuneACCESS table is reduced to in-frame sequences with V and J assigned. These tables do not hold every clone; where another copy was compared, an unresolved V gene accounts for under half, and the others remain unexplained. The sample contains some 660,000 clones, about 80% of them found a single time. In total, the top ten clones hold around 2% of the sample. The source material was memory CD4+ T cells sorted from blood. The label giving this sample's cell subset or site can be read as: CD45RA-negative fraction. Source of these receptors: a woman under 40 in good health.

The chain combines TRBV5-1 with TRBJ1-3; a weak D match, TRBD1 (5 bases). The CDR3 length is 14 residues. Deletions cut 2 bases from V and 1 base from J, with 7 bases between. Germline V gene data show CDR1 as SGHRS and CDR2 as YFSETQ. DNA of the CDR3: TGCGCCAGCAGCTTCGACAGTTCTGGAAACACCATATATTTT. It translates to CASSFDSSGNTIYF.

The CDR3 reads CASSGGLSGSYQETQYF. The CDR3 DNA sequence: TGTGCCAGCAGCGGGGGGCTTAGCGGGAGCTACCAAGAGACCCAGTACTTC. The rearrangement links TRBV5-8 to TRBJ2-5, with 9 bases aligning to TRBD2. Germline V gene sequence: CDR1 SGHTS, CDR2 YDEGEE. The ends lost 4 bases at V and 0 bases at J; junction bases unmatched: 10. CDR3 length: 17 amino acids.

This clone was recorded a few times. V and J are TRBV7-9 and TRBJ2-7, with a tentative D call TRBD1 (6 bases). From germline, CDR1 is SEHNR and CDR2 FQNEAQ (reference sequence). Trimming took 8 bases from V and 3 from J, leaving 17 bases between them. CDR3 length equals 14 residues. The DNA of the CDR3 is TGTGCCAGCCTGTCAGCAGGGGCTAGCTACGAGCAGTACTTC. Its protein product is CASLSAGASYEQYF.

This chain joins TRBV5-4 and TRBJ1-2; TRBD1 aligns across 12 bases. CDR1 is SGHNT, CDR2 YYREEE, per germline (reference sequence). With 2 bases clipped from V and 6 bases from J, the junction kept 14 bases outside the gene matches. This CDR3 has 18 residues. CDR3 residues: CASSFGSGTGGVGNGYTF. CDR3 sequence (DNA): TGTGCCAGCAGCTTTGGTTCAGGGACAGGGGGCGTTGGGAATGGCTACACCTTC.

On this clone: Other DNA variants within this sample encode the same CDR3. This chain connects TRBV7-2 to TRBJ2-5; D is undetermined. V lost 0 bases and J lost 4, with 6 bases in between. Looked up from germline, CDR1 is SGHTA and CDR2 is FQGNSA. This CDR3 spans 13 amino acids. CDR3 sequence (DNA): TGTGCCAGCAGCTTAGCTGTGGCAGAGACCCAGTACTTC. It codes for CASSLAVAETQYF.

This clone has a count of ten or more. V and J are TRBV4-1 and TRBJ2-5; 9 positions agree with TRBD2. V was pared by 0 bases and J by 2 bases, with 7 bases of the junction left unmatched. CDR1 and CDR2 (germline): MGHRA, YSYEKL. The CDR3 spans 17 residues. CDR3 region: CASSQDRASGEQETQYF. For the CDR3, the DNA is TGCGCCAGCAGCCAAGATCGGGCTAGCGGGGAACAAGAGACCCAGTACTTC.

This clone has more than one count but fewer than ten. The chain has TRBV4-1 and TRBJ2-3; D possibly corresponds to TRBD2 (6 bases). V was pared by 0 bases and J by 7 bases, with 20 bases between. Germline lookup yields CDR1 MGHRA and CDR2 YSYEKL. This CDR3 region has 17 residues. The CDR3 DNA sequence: TGCGCCAGCAGCCAAGATTGGGGAGGCACGGGCTCTTATACGCAGTATTTT. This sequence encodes CASSQDWGGTGSYTQYF.

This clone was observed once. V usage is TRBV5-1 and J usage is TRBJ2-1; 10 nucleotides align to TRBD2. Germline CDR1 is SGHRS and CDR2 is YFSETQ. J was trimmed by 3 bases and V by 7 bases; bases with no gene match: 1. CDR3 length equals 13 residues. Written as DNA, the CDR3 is TGCGCCAGCGGACTAGCGGACTACAATGAGCAGTTCTTC. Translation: CASGLADYNEQFF.

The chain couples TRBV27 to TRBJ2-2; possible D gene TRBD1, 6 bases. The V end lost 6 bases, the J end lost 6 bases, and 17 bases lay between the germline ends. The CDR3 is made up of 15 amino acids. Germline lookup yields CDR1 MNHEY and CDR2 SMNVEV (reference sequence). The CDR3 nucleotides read TGTGCCAGCAGACAGGGTAGTGGGGCCCCCGGGGAGCTGTTTTTT. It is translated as CASRQGSGAPGELFF.

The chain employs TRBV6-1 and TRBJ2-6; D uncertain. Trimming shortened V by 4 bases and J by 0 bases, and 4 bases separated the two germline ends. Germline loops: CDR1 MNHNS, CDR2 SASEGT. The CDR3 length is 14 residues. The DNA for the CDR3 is TGTGCCAGCAGTGTAGCCTCTGGGGCCAACGTCCTGACTTTC. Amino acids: CASSVASGANVLTF.

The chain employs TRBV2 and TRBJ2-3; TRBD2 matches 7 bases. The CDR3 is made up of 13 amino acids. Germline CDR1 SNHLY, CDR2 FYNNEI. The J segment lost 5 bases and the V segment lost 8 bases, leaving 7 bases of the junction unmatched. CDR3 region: CASDSGLIDTQYF. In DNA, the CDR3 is TGTGCCAGCGATAGCGGGTTAATAGATACGCAGTATTTT.

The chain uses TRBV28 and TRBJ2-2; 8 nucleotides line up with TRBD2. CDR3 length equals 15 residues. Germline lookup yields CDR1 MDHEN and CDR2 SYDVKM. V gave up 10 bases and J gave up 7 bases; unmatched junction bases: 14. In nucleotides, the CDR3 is TGTGCCATCCAGAGCGGGAGTCGCCGAGTCGGGGAGCTGTTTTTT. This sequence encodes CAIQSGSRRVGELFF.

The CDR3 region has the DNA TGCAGCGTTGAAGAAGGCCTAGCGGATAACACCGGGGAGCTGTTTTTT. This codes for CSVEEGLADNTGELFF. This rearrangement joins TRBV29-1 to TRBJ2-2; 7 bases map to TRBD2. Germline assignment: CDR1 SQVTM and CDR2 ANQGSEA. The CDR3 covers 16 residues. Trimming at V came to 0 bases and at J to 2 bases, leaving 6 bases not matched to a gene.

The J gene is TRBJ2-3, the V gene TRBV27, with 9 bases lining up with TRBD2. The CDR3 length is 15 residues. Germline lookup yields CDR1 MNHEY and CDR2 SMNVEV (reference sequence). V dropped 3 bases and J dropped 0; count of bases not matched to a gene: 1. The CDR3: CASSFLAGSTDTQYF. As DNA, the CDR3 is TGTGCCAGCAGTTTCCTAGCGGGAAGCACAGATACGCAGTATTTT.

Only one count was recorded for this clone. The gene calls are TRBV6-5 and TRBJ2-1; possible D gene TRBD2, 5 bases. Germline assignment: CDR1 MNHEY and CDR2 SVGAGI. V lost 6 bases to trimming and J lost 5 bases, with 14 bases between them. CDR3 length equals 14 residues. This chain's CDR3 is CASRRSSVHNEQFF. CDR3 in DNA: TGTGCCAGCAGGAGGAGTAGCGTTCACAATGAGCAGTTCTTC.

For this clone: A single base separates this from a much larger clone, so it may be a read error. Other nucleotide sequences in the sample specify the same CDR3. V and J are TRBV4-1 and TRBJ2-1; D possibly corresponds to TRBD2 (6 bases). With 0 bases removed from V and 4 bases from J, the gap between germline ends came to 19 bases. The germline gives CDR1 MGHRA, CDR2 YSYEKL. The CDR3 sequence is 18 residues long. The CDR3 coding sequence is TGCGCCAGCAGCCAAGATCCGGGACTGGCGGGTAGATACAATGAGCAGTTCTTC. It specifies CASSQDPGLAGRYNEQFF.

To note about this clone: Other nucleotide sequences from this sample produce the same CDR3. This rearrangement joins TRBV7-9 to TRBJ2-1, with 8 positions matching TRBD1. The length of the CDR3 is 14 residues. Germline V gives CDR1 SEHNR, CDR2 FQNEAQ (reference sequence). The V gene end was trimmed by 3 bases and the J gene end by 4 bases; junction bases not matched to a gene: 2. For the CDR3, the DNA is TGTGCCAGCAGCTTGGACAGGGAATACAATGAGCAGTTCTTC. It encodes CASSLDREYNEQFF.

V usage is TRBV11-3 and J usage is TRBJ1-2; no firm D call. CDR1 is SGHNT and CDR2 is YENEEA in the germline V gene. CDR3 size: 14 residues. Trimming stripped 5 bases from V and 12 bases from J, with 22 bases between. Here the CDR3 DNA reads TGTGCCAGCAGCCAAGACGGACTATTATGGGGAAACACCTTC. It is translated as CASSQDGLLWGNTF. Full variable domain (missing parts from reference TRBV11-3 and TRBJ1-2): EAGVVQSPRYKIIEKKQPVAFWCNPISGHNTLYWYLQNLGQGPELLIRYENEEAVDDSQLPKDRFSAERLKGVDSTLKIQPAELGDSAVYLCASSQDGLLWGNTFGSGTRLTVV.

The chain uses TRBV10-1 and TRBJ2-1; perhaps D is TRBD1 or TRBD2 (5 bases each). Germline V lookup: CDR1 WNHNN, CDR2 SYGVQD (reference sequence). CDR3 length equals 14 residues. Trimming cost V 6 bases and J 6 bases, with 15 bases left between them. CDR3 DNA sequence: TGCGCCAGCAGCGCCGGGGCTAGCAGCAATGAGCAGTTCTTC. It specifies CASSAGASSNEQFF.

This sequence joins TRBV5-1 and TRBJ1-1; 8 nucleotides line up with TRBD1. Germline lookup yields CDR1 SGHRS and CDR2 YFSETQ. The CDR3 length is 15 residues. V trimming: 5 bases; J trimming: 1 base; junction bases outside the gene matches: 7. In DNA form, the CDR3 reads TGCGCCAGCAGTCAATTGGGACAGGAGAACACTGAAGCTTTCTTT. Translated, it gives CASSQLGQENTEAFF.